A selection of T cell receptor beta chains follows, all from one sample in a study of T cells in localized non-small cell lung cancer. Clones were read by immunoSEQ multiplex PCR, and TCRdb kept only the in-frame ones, dropping some. The sample lists around 40,000 clones, more than 75% occurring once. The source was peripheral blood, collected before any cancer treatment. All receptors come from a man aged 40 to 70 with stage I lung adenocarcinoma. Each CDR3 is given with its conserved first and last residue. A D gene is named only where the DNA matches it firmly. The size of a clone is reported for some rows only, either as once, few or many, or as a class for expanded clones.

v_gene	j_gene	d_gene	abundance	CDR3aa	CDR3nt
TRBV27	TRBJ2-1	TRBD1	NA	CASKSLGQGIDEQFF	TGTGCCAGCAAATCGCTTGGACAGGGTATCGATGAGCAGTTCTTC
TRBV9	TRBJ2-7	TRBD2	NA	CASSVAAGVGYEQYF	TGTGCCAGCAGCGTAGCGGCGGGAGTGGGCTACGAGCAGTACTTC
TRBV7-9	TRBJ2-7	TRBD2	NA	CASSPTSGRSYEQYF	TGTGCCAGCAGCCCGACTAGCGGGAGAAGCTACGAGCAGTACTTC
TRBV5-8	TRBJ2-1	TRBD2	NA	CASGTGTSGGNEQFF	TGTGCCAGCGGGACCGGGACTAGCGGGGGAAATGAGCAGTTCTTC
TRBV2	TRBJ2-3	NA	NA	CAGGSAVGDTQYF	TGTGCCGGAGGGTCGGCTGTGGGAGATACGCAGTATTTT
TRBV7-2	TRBJ2-7	NA	NA	CASSYRVSSYEQYF	TGTGCCAGCAGCTACCGGGTCAGCTCCTACGAGCAGTACTTC
TRBV15	TRBJ2-2	TRBD2	NA	CATSSQLAANTGELFF	TGTGCCACCAGCTCTCAACTAGCGGCGAACACCGGGGAGCTGTTTTTT
TRBV29-1	TRBJ2-7	NA	NA	CSVEEVGGQYF	TGCAGCGTTGAAGAAGTAGGGGGGCAGTACTTC
TRBV19	TRBJ2-2	TRBD1	NA	CASSIGQGVNTGELFF	TGTGCCAGTAGTATCGGGCAGGGGGTGAACACCGGGGAGCTGTTTTTT
TRBV4-1	TRBJ2-1	TRBD1	NA	CASSQGSGPTGPIRNEQFF	TGCGCCAGCAGCCAAGGCTCGGGCCCGACAGGGCCGATAAGAAATGAGCAGTTCTTC
TRBV4-3	TRBJ2-7	TRBD2	NA	CASSQDMAGAFTYEQYF	TGCGCCAGCAGCCAAGATATGGCGGGAGCTTTCACCTACGAGCAGTACTTC
TRBV5-8	TRBJ2-1	TRBD1	once	CASSRGQSGDEQFF	TGTGCCAGCAGCCGGGGACAGTCAGGGGATGAGCAGTTCTTC
TRBV10-3	TRBJ2-7	NA	NA	CAISPPGVGYEQYF	TGTGCCATCTCCCCCCCCGGGGTGGGCTACGAGCAGTACTTC
TRBV7-6	TRBJ2-5	TRBD1	few	CASSQTRDRGQETQYF	TGTGCCAGCAGCCAGACGCGGGACAGGGGCCAAGAGACCCAGTACTTC
TRBV27	TRBJ2-5	TRBD2	NA	CATSAGVLETQYF	TGTGCCACCTCAGCGGGAGTCTTGGAGACCCAGTACTTC